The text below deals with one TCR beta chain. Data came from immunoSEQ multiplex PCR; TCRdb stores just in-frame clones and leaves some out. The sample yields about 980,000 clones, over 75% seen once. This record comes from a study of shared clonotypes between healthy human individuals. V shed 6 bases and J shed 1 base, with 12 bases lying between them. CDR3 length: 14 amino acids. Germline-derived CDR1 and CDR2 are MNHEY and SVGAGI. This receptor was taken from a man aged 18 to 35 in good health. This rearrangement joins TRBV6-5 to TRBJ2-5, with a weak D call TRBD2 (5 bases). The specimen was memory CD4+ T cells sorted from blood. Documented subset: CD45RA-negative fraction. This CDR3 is CASRRQSGQETQYF. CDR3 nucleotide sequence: TGTGCCAGCAGACGGCAAAGCGGCCAAGAGACCCAGTACTTC.